These 9 T cell receptor beta chains were sequenced from one sample in a study of blood T cell repertoires in COVID-19. Only in-frame clones appear in the TCRdb table, and some are missing; sequencing was by immunoSEQ multiplex PCR. The data hold under 250,000 clones, with under 85% observed a single time. The sample comprised peripheral blood. These receptors were taken from a human donor in a cohort sampled during active COVID-19.

V usage is TRBV11-2 and J usage is TRBJ1-1, with 8 bases aligning to TRBD1. Germline lookup yields CDR1 SGHAT and CDR2 FQNNGV. The V and J ends lost 5 bases and 6 bases, in that order; junction bases with no gene match: 11. CDR3 length: 15 amino acids. CDR3 sequence: CASSAGQGSGAEAFF. Written as DNA, the CDR3 is TGTGCCAGCAGCGCCGGACAGGGCTCAGGGGCTGAAGCTTTCTTT.

The chain is built from TRBV24-1 and TRBJ2-7, with D possibly TRBD2 on 6 matching bases. The ends were cut back, 7 bases at V and 5 bases at J, with 20 bases in the middle. The CDR3 is 15 amino acids. Germline lookup yields CDR1 KGHDR and CDR2 SFDVKD. DNA for the CDR3: TGTGCCACCAGCGCACCCCCGGGTTCGGGGGACGAGCAGTACTTC. This encodes CATSAPPGSGDEQYF.

The V and J genes are TRBV18 and TRBJ2-1, with TRBD2 identical over 11 bases. The length of the CDR3 is 14 residues. The trim removed 8 bases at V and 9 bases at J, leaving 9 bases unmatched. Germline V gene lookup returns CDR1 KGHSH and CDR2 LQKENI. In DNA form, the CDR3 reads TGTGCCAGCCCCGGGACTAGCGGTAGGGGTGAGCAGTTCTTC. It specifies CASPGTSGRGEQFF.

This chain uses TRBV18 with TRBJ1-1; D not resolved. V was trimmed by 3 bases and J by 1 base, leaving 6 bases between them. The CDR3 has 13 amino acids. Germline CDR1 KGHSH, CDR2 LQKENI. The CDR3 sequence is CASSPTQNTEAFF. The CDR3 DNA follows: TGTGCCAGCTCACCGACTCAGAACACTGAAGCTTTCTTT.

A few counts support this clone. The chain uses TRBV6-5 and TRBJ1-5; a possible D gene is TRBD1 (5 bases). The V end was cut by 6 bases, the J end by 4 bases, with 19 bases between. This CDR3 region has 16 residues. Germline-derived CDR1 and CDR2 are MNHEY and SVGAGI. The DNA for the CDR3 is TGTGCCAGCAGCTACGCGGGGGGTCGCACGAATCAGCCCCAGCATTTT. It is translated as CASSYAGGRTNQPQHF.

The V gene is TRBV5-5, the J gene TRBJ1-1; the match to TRBD1 covers 9 bases. CDR1 and CDR2 from the germline V gene are SGHKS and YYEKEE (reference sequence). The CDR3 spans 17 residues. Trimming at V came to 2 bases and at J to 0 bases, leaving 8 bases not matched to a gene. This CDR3 reads CASSFQGQGMVNTEAFF. The DNA of the CDR3 is TGTGCCAGCAGCTTCCAGGGACAGGGCATGGTGAACACTGAAGCTTTCTTT.

This clone has at least ten counts. The chain links TRBV10-2 to TRBJ1-5; unclear D gene. CDR3 length equals 14 residues. Trimming removed 4 bases from V and 5 bases from J, with 12 bases in between. The germline V gene has CDR1 WSHSY and CDR2 SAAADI. The CDR3 coding sequence is TGCGCCAGCAGTGTGTCAGGCCGGGATCAGCCCCAGCATTTT. This translates into CASSVSGRDQPQHF.

The chain joins TRBV12-3 or TRBV12-4 to TRBJ1-2; tentative D call: TRBD1 (5 bases). This CDR3 contains 13 residues. V lost 5 bases to trimming and J lost 4 bases, with 11 bases between them. In DNA, the CDR3 is TGTGCCAGCAGTATAGGGGCCTTCTATGGCTACACCTTC. It yields the protein CASSIGAFYGYTF.

This clone appeared a single time. The rearrangement joins TRBV27 to TRBJ2-3; 8 bases fit TRBD2. Germline trimming cut 5 bases from V and 4 bases from J; bases unmatched to any gene: 11. This CDR3 is built from 16 residues. Germline V gene data show CDR1 as MNHEY and CDR2 as SMNVEV (reference sequence). The DNA for the CDR3 is TGTGCCAGCAGTCCTTTAGCGGGAAGAGGGGCAGATACGCAGTATTTT. As protein: CASSPLAGRGADTQYF.